These 32 T cell receptor beta chains came from one sample sequenced in a study of regulatory T cells in long-lasting Graves disease. The sample's time point: persistent/refractory GD, antithyroid drugs over 5 years with positive TRAb. Researchers made the TCR library from RNA that was extracted from PBMCs. Libraries of TCR beta came from iRepertoire HTBI primers plus Arm-PCR of CDR3 regions. Using its own MiXCR run on the multiplex PCR reads, TCRdb lists one record per CDR3 protein. The sample lists about 660,000 distinct CDR3 sequences, 25% to 30% occurring once. The source material was peripheral blood mononuclear cells (PBMCs), sampled when the disease was refractory, from a patient treated with antithyroid drugs. The receptors shown here come from a female donor with Graves disease.

This clonotype was counted a few times. This sequence joins TRBV10-3 and TRBJ2-7; 8 nucleotides match TRBD1. The V gene's germline CDR1 is ENHRY and CDR2 SYGVKD. With V trimmed by 0 bases and J by 2 bases, 0 bases remained unmatched. CDR3 size: 14 residues. CDR3 nucleotides: TGTGCCATCAGTGAGTCGACAGGGGCCTACGAGCAGTACTTC. Amino acid sequence: CAISESTGAYEQYF.

The chain carries TRBV29-1 and TRBJ2-4, with D possibly TRBD1 on 6 matching bases. The DNA end is more similar to TRBJ2-3, so the J call may be wrong. Germline CDR1 SQVTM, CDR2 ANQGSEA. This CDR3 is built from 11 residues. The CDR3 is CSVGNQGTQYF. Written as DNA, the CDR3 is TGCAGCGTGGGGAACCAGGGGACGCAGTATTTT.

This sequence joins TRBV18 and TRBJ1-2; D is possibly TRBD1 (6 bases). The germline gives CDR1 KGHSH, CDR2 LQKENI. CDR3 length: 15 residues. Trimming stripped 3 bases from V and 1 base from J, with 12 bases between. The CDR3 spells CASSPGAGVNYGYTF. CDR3 in DNA: TGTGCCAGCTCACCGGGGGCAGGCGTTAACTATGGCTACACCTTC.

This clonotype was detected a few times. The chain uses TRBV29-1 and TRBJ2-7, with D tentatively TRBD1 or TRBD2 (5 bases each). Trimming pared 4 bases from V and 4 bases from J, leaving 20 bases between. CDR3 length equals 15 residues. The germline CDR1 and CDR2 sequences are SQVTM and ANQGSEA. CDR3 DNA sequence: TGCAGCGTTGGTCATCGGGCCAGGGACCGGTACGAGCAGTACTTC. Its protein product is CSVGHRARDRYEQYF.

This clonotype was seen at least ten times. J is TRBJ1-2 and V is TRBV20-1, with D maybe TRBD1 (6 bases). Germline V gene sequence: CDR1 DFQATT, CDR2 SNEGSKA (reference sequence). Trimming removed 0 bases at V and 5 bases at J, with 7 bases between. This CDR3 contains 12 residues. The CDR3 here is CSARDQGYGYTF. The CDR3 DNA sequence: TGCAGTGCTAGAGACCAGGGGTATGGCTACACCTTC.

The chain recombines TRBV6-1 with TRBJ2-7; no definite D call. Germline V gene lookup returns CDR1 MNHNS and CDR2 SASEGT. V was clipped by 5 bases and J by 4 bases, with 18 bases between them. This CDR3 is built from 15 residues. CDR3 in amino acids: CASSILLARKYEQYF. In DNA form, the CDR3 reads TGTGCCAGCAGTATCCTTTTAGCTAGGAAATACGAGCAGTACTTC.

This clonotype was detected many times. The chain recombines TRBV12-3 or TRBV12-4 with TRBJ1-2; TRBD1 might be the D (6 bases). There are 13 residues in the CDR3. The V and J ends lost 6 bases and 4 bases respectively, with 12 bases between them. The CDR3 is CASSPDSSYGYTF. DNA for the CDR3: TGTGCCAGCAGCCCGGACAGCTCCTATGGCTACACCTTC.

V and J are TRBV29-1 and TRBJ1-1, with 7 nucleotides matching TRBD1. This CDR3 contains 16 residues. The V and J ends lost 1 base and 1 base, in that order; junction bases with no gene match: 9. Germline CDR1 SQVTM, CDR2 ANQGSEA. The DNA for the CDR3 is TGCAGCGTTGAAGCGGCAACGGGACAGTCGAACACTGAAGCTTTCTTT. Its translation: CSVEAATGQSNTEAFF. Full variable domain (outside the CDR3, taken from reference TRBV29-1 and TRBJ1-1): SAVISQKPSRDICQRGTSLTIQCQVDSQVTMMFWYRQQPGQSLTLIATANQGSEATYESGFVIDKFPISRPNLTFSTLTVSNMSPEDSSIYLCSVEAATGQSNTEAFFGQGTRLTVV.

A few counts support this clonotype. The V gene is TRBV28, the J gene TRBJ1-5; the D gene is possibly TRBD1 (5 bases). Trimming removed 3 bases from V and 7 bases from J, with 16 bases in between. Germline loops: CDR1 MDHEN, CDR2 SYDVKM. This CDR3 comprises 15 residues. The CDR3 protein is CASSFRGGNRQPQHF. CDR3 DNA sequence: TGTGCCAGCAGTTTCCGGGGGGGGAATAGGCAGCCCCAGCATTTT.

The rearrangement joins TRBV12-3 or TRBV12-4 to TRBJ1-6, with TRBD1 matching 9 bases. J was trimmed by 5 bases and V by 6 bases; bases with no gene match: 5. The CDR3 sequence is 15 residues long. The chain's CDR3 is CASRPGTGNNSPLHF. CDR3 sequence (DNA): TGTGCCAGCAGACCCGGGACAGGGAATAATTCACCCCTCCACTTT.

The chain links TRBV7-2 to TRBJ1-1; a weak D match, TRBD1 (5 bases). The germline V and J ends were trimmed by 4 bases and 2 bases, with 14 bases remaining between them. Germline CDR1 reads SGHTA; CDR2 reads FQGNSA. The length of the CDR3 is 15 residues. The CDR3 DNA is TGTGCCAGCAGCTCCTCAACCGGGACTAACACTGAAGCTTTCTTT. Translation gives CASSSSTGTNTEAFF. The variable domain in full, with the rest retrieved from reference TRBV7-2 and TRBJ1-1, is GAGVSQSPSNKVTEKGKDVELRCDPISGHTALYWYRQSLGQGLEFLIYFQGNSAPDKSGLPSDRFSAERTGGSVSTLTIQRTQQEDSAVYLCASSSSTGTNTEAFFGQGTRLTVV.

The chain has TRBV20-1 and TRBJ2-1; D perhaps matches TRBD2 (5 bases). The V gene's germline CDR1 is DFQATT and CDR2 SNEGSKA (reference sequence). V was trimmed by 1 base and J by 8 bases, leaving 12 bases between them. The CDR3 covers 13 residues. CDR3: CSARGGPPDEQFF. The CDR3 DNA follows: TGCAGTGCTAGAGGAGGGCCGCCGGATGAGCAGTTCTTC.

This clonotype was seen many times. The gene calls are TRBV28 and TRBJ1-6; D is perhaps TRBD1 (6 bases). The CDR3 contains 14 residues. CDR1 and CDR2 from the germline V gene are MDHEN and SYDVKM. V was cut by 2 bases and J by 5 bases, with 7 bases left in between. CDR3: CASSLRQDNSPLHF. In DNA form, the CDR3 reads TGTGCCAGCAGTTTACGACAGGATAATTCACCCCTCCACTTT.

The gene calls are TRBV20-1 and TRBJ1-1, with D uncertain. The length of the CDR3 is 16 residues. The germline gives CDR1 DFQATT, CDR2 SNEGSKA (reference sequence). The germline V and J ends were trimmed by 2 bases and 0 bases, with 16 bases remaining between them. The CDR3 loop is CSARFPTGTLNTEAFF. The CDR3 DNA is TGCAGTGCTAGATTTCCTACGGGCACCTTGAACACTGAAGCTTTCTTT.

This clonotype appeared a few times. V is TRBV28 and J is TRBJ1-5; D gene unclear. This CDR3 has 15 amino acids. The ends were cut back, 3 bases at V and 0 bases at J, with 9 bases in the middle. Germline CDR1 and CDR2: MDHEN and SYDVKM. The CDR3 loop is CASSFTENSNQPQHF. The CDR3 bases are TGTGCCAGCAGTTTCACAGAAAATAGCAATCAGCCCCAGCATTTT.

This clonotype has only a few counts. DNA of the CDR3: TGCAGCGTAACCCTCCAGGCGGGGAATGGCTACACCTTC. This translates into CSVTLQAGNGYTF. The rearrangement joins TRBV29-1 to TRBJ1-2; D is ambiguous. V lost 6 bases, J lost 6 bases, and 17 bases lay in between. The CDR3 length is 13 residues. The germline V gene has CDR1 SQVTM and CDR2 ANQGSEA.

The chain links TRBV6-1 to TRBJ1-5; 8 positions match TRBD1. This CDR3 is 20 amino acids long. Germline V gene lookup returns CDR1 MNHNS and CDR2 SASEGT. Germline trimming cut 0 bases from V and 2 bases from J; bases unmatched to any gene: 15. The CDR3 protein is CASSEAAGGAVQVRNQPQHF. The CDR3 bases are TGTGCCAGCAGTGAAGCGGCAGGGGGCGCCGTTCAGGTTCGCAATCAGCCCCAGCATTTT.

With regard to this clonotype: A much larger clone differs from this one at a single base, so this may be a read error. This sequence joins TRBV2 and TRBJ2-5, with 8 bases identical to TRBD2. Trimming cost V 8 bases and J 3 bases; bases outside gene matches: 14. CDR1 and CDR2 (germline): SNHLY, FYNNEI. The CDR3 consists of 16 residues. Written as DNA, the CDR3 is TGTGCCAGCTCGCTCCAACCGGGACTAGGGGAAGAGACCCAGTACTTC. Amino acids: CASSLQPGLGEETQYF. The full variable domain, in which reference TRBV2 and TRBJ2-5 provide the parts outside the CDR3, is EPEVTQTPSHQVTQMGQEVILRCVPISNHLYFYWYRQILGQKVEFLVSFYNNEISEKSEIFDDQFSVERPDGSNFTLKIRSTKLEDSAMYFCASSLQPGLGEETQYFGPGTRLLVL.

The V call is TRBV7-9, the J call TRBJ1-2; TRBD1 is a possible D gene (5 bases). The CDR3 loop spans 17 amino acids. V lost 5 bases and J 5 bases, leaving 24 bases between the germline ends. Germline CDR1 is SEHNR and CDR2 is FQNEAQ (reference sequence). CDR3 nucleotide sequence: TGTGCCAGCAGCCTTAGTCTCGGGACCCCCACGCTATATGGCTACACCTTC. Protein: CASSLSLGTPTLYGYTF.

This rearrangement joins TRBV6-2 or TRBV6-3 to TRBJ2-7; D is ambiguous. CDR1 is MNHEY and CDR2 is SVGEGT in the germline V gene. V gave up 6 bases and J gave up 2 bases, with 17 bases separating them. CDR3 length: 15 residues. CDR3: CASSSPRGSPYEQYF. CDR3 DNA sequence: TGTGCCAGCAGCTCCCCCCGTGGGTCACCCTACGAGCAGTACTTC.

The sample holds a few counts of this clonotype. The chain links TRBV18 to TRBJ1-5; TRBD1 matches 8 bases. J lost 2 bases, V lost 4 bases, and 4 bases had no gene match. The CDR3 runs to 15 residues. Germline V gene data show CDR1 as KGHSH and CDR2 as LQKENI. The DNA for the CDR3 is TGTGCCAGCTCACTTCTGGGACAGGGCAATCAGCCCCAGCATTTT. Its translation is CASSLLGQGNQPQHF.

The chain joins TRBV11-2 to TRBJ2-7; TRBD2 might be the D (6 bases). The CDR3 consists of 15 residues. V was trimmed by 4 bases and J by 2 bases, leaving 15 bases between them. CDR1 is SGHAT and CDR2 is FQNNGV in the germline V gene. CDR3 nucleotide sequence: TGTGCCAGCAGCTCACCATCCCGGGGGACCTACGAGCAGTACTTC. This sequence encodes CASSSPSRGTYEQYF.

The V call is TRBV28, the J call TRBJ1-6; 9 bases match TRBD1. Germline assignment: CDR1 MDHEN and CDR2 SYDVKM. V shed 3 bases and J 10 bases; nucleotides not matched to a gene: 7. CDR3 length equals 15 residues. The CDR3 DNA is TGTGCCAGCAGTTTTACCGGGACAGGGAACTCACCCCTCCACTTT. Its protein is CASSFTGTGNSPLHF.

The rearrangement links TRBV19 to TRBJ1-5; 7 nucleotides match TRBD1. V was pared by 4 bases and J by 3 bases, with 12 bases of the junction left unmatched. There are 17 residues in the CDR3. CDR1 is LNHDA, CDR2 SQIVND, per germline (reference sequence). The CDR3 sequence is CASSNRDSGRLNQPQHF. In DNA form, the CDR3 reads TGTGCCAGTAGTAACCGGGACAGCGGTAGACTCAATCAGCCCCAGCATTTT.

This clonotype was found once. This sequence joins TRBV5-1 and TRBJ1-6, with D hard to call. Per germline, CDR1 SGHRS and CDR2 YFSETQ. Trimming left V 4 bases short and J 8 bases short, with 19 bases between. The CDR3 extends over 16 amino acids. The CDR3 spells CASSAVTPGRHSPLHF. CDR3 bases: TGCGCCAGCAGCGCTGTCACCCCGGGCCGTCATTCACCCCTCCACTTT. The full variable domain, completed using reference TRBV5-1 and TRBJ1-6, is KAGVTQTPRYLIKTRGQQVTLSCSPISGHRSVSWYQQTPGQGLQFLFEYFSETQRNKGNFPGRFSGRQFSNSRSEMNVSTLELGDSALYLCASSAVTPGRHSPLHFGNGTRLTVT.

This clonotype was seen only a few times. The genes are TRBV12-3 or TRBV12-4 and TRBJ2-7; D not resolved. CDR3 length: 12 amino acids. Deletions cut 3 bases from V and 9 bases from J, with 12 bases between. In nucleotides, the CDR3 is TGTGCCAGCAGTTTGGAACTCCGCGGGCAGTACTTC. Translating it yields CASSLELRGQYF.

In its sample, this clonotype was seen many times. The DNA of the CDR3 is TGTGCCAGCAGCTTAGTTCTCAGATACGAGCAGTACTTC. The encoded protein is CASSLVLRYEQYF. V and J are TRBV11-2 and TRBJ2-7; D gene uncertain. Germline lookup yields CDR1 SGHAT and CDR2 FQNNGV. This CDR3 contains 13 residues. Trimming took 1 base from V and 4 from J, leaving 8 bases between them.

The chain recombines TRBV7-2 with TRBJ2-2; D ambiguous. CDR3 size: 16 residues. In germline, CDR1 is SGHTA, CDR2 FQGNSA. Trimming shortened V by 5 bases and J by 4 bases, and 17 bases separated the two germline ends. The CDR3 coding sequence is TGTGCCAGCAGCCAAGGCTCCGGGTCCACCACCGGGGAGCTGTTTTTT. Translation: CASSQGSGSTTGELFF.

This clonotype was seen many times. The chain uses TRBV28 and TRBJ1-2; 7 bases agree with TRBD1. Germline loops: CDR1 MDHEN, CDR2 SYDVKM. J lost 4 bases, V lost 5 bases, and 7 bases had no gene match. The CDR3 is made up of 14 amino acids. The CDR3 DNA sequence: TGTGCCAGCAGTACGACAGGGCTAGGCTATGGCTACACCTTC. Translated: CASSTTGLGYGYTF.

The rearrangement joins TRBV3-1 to TRBJ2-3; the match to TRBD1 covers 7 bases. Germline CDR1 is LGHDT and CDR2 is YNNKEL (reference sequence). This CDR3 is built from 16 residues. Trimming cost V 1 base and J 5 bases; bases outside gene matches: 9. CDR3 nucleotide sequence: TGTGCCAGCAGCCAAGGGACAGGCAGACTTTTAGATACGCAGTATTTT. This translates into CASSQGTGRLLDTQYF.

This chain uses TRBV28 with TRBJ1-2, with 7 bases aligning to TRBD1. The CDR3 extends over 14 amino acids. Germline V gene sequence: CDR1 MDHEN, CDR2 SYDVKM. V lost 4 bases to trimming and J lost 8 bases; unmatched junction nucleotides: 10. This CDR3 is CASSSPGQLLGYTF. The CDR3 DNA reads as TGTGCCAGCAGTTCACCGGGACAGTTATTGGGCTACACCTTC.

This clonotype was detected many times. The V and J genes are TRBV28 and TRBJ2-7; a weak D match, TRBD1 (5 bases). The CDR3 is 16 residues long. Germline CDR1 reads MDHEN; CDR2 reads SYDVKM. Trimming stripped 6 bases from V and 5 bases from J, with 23 bases between. CDR3 in amino acids: CASRSAPRTKRHEQYF. The CDR3 nucleotides read TGTGCCAGCAGAAGCGCCCCACGGACAAAGCGCCACGAGCAGTACTTC.